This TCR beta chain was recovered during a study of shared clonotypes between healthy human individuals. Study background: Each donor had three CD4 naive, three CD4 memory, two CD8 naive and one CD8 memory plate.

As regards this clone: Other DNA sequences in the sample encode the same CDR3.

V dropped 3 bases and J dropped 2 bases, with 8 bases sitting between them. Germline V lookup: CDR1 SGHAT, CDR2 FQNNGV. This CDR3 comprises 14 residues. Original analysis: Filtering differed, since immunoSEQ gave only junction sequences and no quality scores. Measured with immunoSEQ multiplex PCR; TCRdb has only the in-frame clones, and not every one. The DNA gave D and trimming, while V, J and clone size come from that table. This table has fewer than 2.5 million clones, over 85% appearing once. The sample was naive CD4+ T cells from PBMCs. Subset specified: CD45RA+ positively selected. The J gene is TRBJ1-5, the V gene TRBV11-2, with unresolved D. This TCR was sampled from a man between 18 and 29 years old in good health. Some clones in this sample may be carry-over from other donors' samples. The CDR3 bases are TGTGCCAGCAGCTTGGACGGGGGCAATCAGCCCCAGCATTTT. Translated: CASSLDGGNQPQHF.